This T cell receptor (beta chain) was profiled in a study of OX40 agonist ivuxolimab in advanced cancers. Study-level results: Dosing at 0.1 to 3.0 mg/kg was accompanied by clonal expansion of CD4+ and CD8+ blood T cells by week 6.

On this clone itself: Its target is not known.

TCRdb's copy holds only in-frame clones and misses some; the assay was immunoSEQ multiplex PCR. The data contain some 130,000 clones, 80% to 90% of them seen just once; the ten biggest clones take up around 0.53%. Sequences were derived from CD4+ or CD8+ T cells sorted from blood, sampled in a trial of the OX40 agonist ivuxolimab. The source of this sequence is an adult with an advanced solid tumor such as melanoma, head and neck, liver or kidney cancer.

DNA for the CDR3: TGTGCCAGCAGTTCCGGGGGGTTGGGGAAAAAACTGTTTTTT. Protein sequence: CASSSGGLGKKLFF. The chain joins TRBV6-5 to TRBJ1-4, with D possibly matching TRBD1 (5 bases). This CDR3 is built from 14 residues. In germline, CDR1 is MNHEY, CDR2 SVGAGI. Trimming removed 4 bases at V and 9 bases at J, with 15 bases between.